This T cell receptor (beta chain) is drawn from a study of T cells after yellow fever vaccination. Study findings and constraints: One caveat is that FACS-sorted repertoires could contain abundant clonotypes contaminating from the bulk population. Clonotypes appearing in both CD4 and CD8 compartments existed, and their share was small.

They built TCR cDNA with 5'RACE template switching, a step that put in a universal primer site and UMIs. MiXCR was run by TCRdb on the 5' RACE reads, yielding one entry per CDR3 protein. Altogether approximately 510,000 distinct CDR3 sequences are present, 20% to 25% being singletons, with the ten largest covering 15% to 20%. To note about this clonotype: Its antigen remains unidentified.

This receptor was taken from a man between 18 and 35 years old who received the YFV17D yellow fever vaccine. The sequencing used PBMCs, collected about 20 days after the first yellow fever vaccination.

CDR3 DNA sequence: TGCGCCAGCAGCTTGGAGGGCAGGGGCTTCTCCAAAAACATTCAGTACTTC. Protein sequence: CASSLEGRGFSKNIQYF. The chain is built from TRBV5-1 and TRBJ2-4, with D perhaps TRBD1 (6 bases). Germline CDR1 reads SGHRS; CDR2 reads YFSETQ. The V end was cut by 0 bases, the J end by 2 bases, with 15 bases between. The CDR3 is made up of 17 amino acids. The variable domain in full, completed from reference TRBV5-1 and TRBJ2-4, reads KAGVTQTPRYLIKTRGQQVTLSCSPISGHRSVSWYQQTPGQGLQFLFEYFSETQRNKGNFPGRFSGRQFSNSRSEMNVSTLELGDSALYLCASSLEGRGFSKNIQYFGAGTRLSVL.